This is a list of T cell receptor beta chains from one sample in a study of response to subunit inactivated influenza vaccine. A single record per CDR3 protein comes from TCRdb applying MiXCR to the RT-PCR reads. The sample consists of fewer than 550,000 distinct CDR3 sequences, around 25% of them appearing once. Source: CD4+ T cells sorted from PBMCs, taken about 5 days after vaccination. All receptors come from a man aged 50 or older who received an inactivated influenza vaccine. CDR3s include the opening cysteine and the closing phenylalanine or tryptophan. The D gene is left open where the match is weak. The size field is filled for only some rows; it gives once, few, many or a size class.

v_call: TRBV7-2; clone_size: .; d_call: .; j_call: TRBJ2-7; cdr3_aa: CASSTGILNTYEQYF; cdr3_nt: TGTGCCAGCAGCACAGGGATTCTTAATACCTACGAGCAGTACTTC
v_call: TRBV28; clone_size: .; d_call: .; j_call: TRBJ2-2; cdr3_aa: CASRPGHSNTGELFF; cdr3_nt: TGTGCCAGCAGACCCGGACACTCGAACACCGGGGAGCTGTTTTTT
v_call: TRBV24-1; clone_size: few; d_call: TRBD2; j_call: TRBJ2-1; cdr3_aa: CATSDRLAGGYNEQFF; cdr3_nt: TGTGCCACCAGTGACCGACTAGCGGGAGGGTACAATGAGCAGTTCTTC
v_call: TRBV7-2; clone_size: .; d_call: .; j_call: TRBJ2-3; cdr3_aa: CASSLGPGLEYTQYF; cdr3_nt: TGTGCCAGCAGCTTAGGGCCAGGGCTCGAATATACGCAGTATTTT
v_call: TRBV20-1; clone_size: .; d_call: .; j_call: TRBJ2-7; cdr3_aa: CSAIMTPLNEQYF; cdr3_nt: TGCAGTGCCATTATGACTCCTTTGAACGAGCAGTACTTC
v_call: TRBV7-9; clone_size: .; d_call: TRBD2; j_call: TRBJ2-7; cdr3_aa: CASSLGPVVAGSGEQYF; cdr3_nt: TGTGCCAGCAGCTTAGGCCCCGTGGTAGCGGGGTCGGGTGAGCAGTACTTC
v_call: TRBV6-2/TRBV6-3; clone_size: few; d_call: TRBD1; j_call: TRBJ1-1; cdr3_aa: CASSIQGGTEAFF; cdr3_nt: TGTGCCAGCAGTATACAGGGGGGCACTGAAGCTTTCTTT
v_call: TRBV4-2; clone_size: .; d_call: .; j_call: TRBJ2-3; cdr3_aa: CASSQERAAGTDTQYF; cdr3_nt: TGTGCCAGCAGCCAAGAGCGGGCGGCGGGCACAGATACGCAGTATTTT
v_call: TRBV20-1; clone_size: few; d_call: TRBD2; j_call: TRBJ2-1; cdr3_aa: CSARETSGGNELF; cdr3_nt: TGCAGTGCTAGAGAGACTAGCGGGGGCAACGAGCTCTTC
v_call: TRBV29-1; clone_size: .; d_call: .; j_call: TRBJ1-1; cdr3_aa: CSVGEGWNTEAFF; cdr3_nt: TGCAGCGTTGGCGAGGGGTGGAACACTGAAGCTTTCTTT
v_call: TRBV6-1; clone_size: .; d_call: .; j_call: TRBJ2-2; cdr3_aa: CASSEQGRPGELFF; cdr3_nt: TGTGCCAGCAGTGAACAGGGGCGCCCCGGGGAGCTGTTTTTT
v_call: TRBV3-1; clone_size: .; d_call: TRBD2; j_call: TRBJ2-1; cdr3_aa: CASSQALTSGGRDEQFF; cdr3_nt: TGTGCCAGCAGCCAAGCTTTGACTAGCGGGGGGCGAGATGAGCAGTTCTTC
v_call: TRBV6-2/TRBV6-3; clone_size: .; d_call: .; j_call: TRBJ1-6; cdr3_aa: CAGARDGRNSPLHF; cdr3_nt: TGTGCCGGGGCTAGGGACGGCCGAAATTCACCCCTCCACTTT
v_call: TRBV14; clone_size: .; d_call: TRBD1; j_call: TRBJ2-7; cdr3_aa: CASSQRDRYEQYF; cdr3_nt: TGTGCCAGCAGCCAACGGGACAGGTACGAGCAGTACTTC
v_call: TRBV7-8; clone_size: few; d_call: .; j_call: TRBJ2-7; cdr3_aa: CASSLGVVGQDYEQYF; cdr3_nt: TGTGCCAGCAGCTTAGGTGTCGTGGGACAAGACTACGAGCAGTACTTC
v_call: TRBV7-2; clone_size: many; d_call: TRBD2; j_call: TRBJ2-7; cdr3_aa: CASSSSRLAGAQYF; cdr3_nt: TGTGCCAGCAGCTCATCTAGACTAGCGGGGGCTCAGTACTTC
v_call: TRBV7-2; clone_size: .; d_call: TRBD2; j_call: TRBJ2-3; cdr3_aa: CASSGTSGSVAQYF; cdr3_nt: TGTGCCAGCAGCGGAACTAGCGGGAGTGTAGCGCAGTATTTT
v_call: TRBV19; clone_size: few; d_call: .; j_call: TRBJ1-4; cdr3_aa: CASSGRYASSEKLFF; cdr3_nt: TGTGCCAGTAGTGGGCGATACGCTTCAAGTGAAAAACTGTTTTTT
v_call: TRBV6-2/TRBV6-3; clone_size: .; d_call: TRBD1; j_call: TRBJ1-5; cdr3_aa: CASSFPTGFFQPQHF; cdr3_nt: TGTGCCAGCAGTTTCCCGACAGGGTTTTTTCAGCCCCAGCATTTT
v_call: TRBV2; clone_size: .; d_call: TRBD2; j_call: TRBJ2-7; cdr3_aa: CASSGGTRVNEQYF; cdr3_nt: TGTGCCAGCAGTGGAGGGACTAGAGTAAACGAGCAGTACTTC
v_call: TRBV7-2; clone_size: few; d_call: .; j_call: TRBJ1-6; cdr3_aa: CASSPGGWGINSPLHF; cdr3_nt: TGTGCCAGCAGCCCGGGGGGATGGGGAATTAATTCACCCCTCCACTTT
v_call: TRBV24-1; clone_size: .; d_call: .; j_call: TRBJ1-5; cdr3_aa: CATSRNDNQPQHF; cdr3_nt: TGTGCCACCAGTCGAAATGATAATCAGCCCCAGCATTTT
v_call: TRBV29-1; clone_size: .; d_call: TRBD2; j_call: TRBJ2-2; cdr3_aa: CSVPNPTSGRLNTGELFF; cdr3_nt: TGCAGCGTTCCGAACCCGACTAGCGGGAGGCTCAACACCGGGGAGCTGTTTTTT
v_call: TRBV7-2; clone_size: .; d_call: .; j_call: TRBJ2-2; cdr3_aa: CASSLARGAGELFF; cdr3_nt: TGTGCCAGCAGCTTAGCGCGGGGCGCCGGGGAGCTGTTTTTT
v_call: TRBV28; clone_size: .; d_call: .; j_call: TRBJ2-7; cdr3_aa: CASSTLALYEQYF; cdr3_nt: TGTGCCAGCAGTACACTGGCTCTGTACGAGCAGTACTTC
v_call: TRBV6-6; clone_size: .; d_call: .; j_call: TRBJ2-5; cdr3_aa: CASSPQQGPPGYF; cdr3_nt: TGTGCCAGCAGTCCCCAGCAGGGGCCCCCCGGGTACTTC
v_call: TRBV4-3; clone_size: .; d_call: .; j_call: TRBJ2-2; cdr3_aa: CASSQLSRHTGELFF; cdr3_nt: TGCGCCAGCAGCCAACTTTCTAGGCACACCGGGGAGCTGTTTTTT
v_call: TRBV6-2/TRBV6-3; clone_size: .; d_call: .; j_call: TRBJ2-3; cdr3_aa: CASPGVYTDTQYF; cdr3_nt: TGTGCCAGCCCTGGGGTCTATACAGATACGCAGTATTTT
v_call: TRBV24-1; clone_size: many; d_call: TRBD1; j_call: TRBJ2-5; cdr3_aa: CATSDYGQGGTQYF; cdr3_nt: TGTGCCACCAGTGACTATGGACAGGGCGGGACCCAGTACTTC
v_call: TRBV6-2/TRBV6-3; clone_size: .; d_call: TRBD2; j_call: TRBJ2-3; cdr3_aa: CASSLILAGTDTQYF; cdr3_nt: TGTGCCAGCAGTTTAATACTAGCGGGCACAGATACGCAGTATTTT
v_call: TRBV6-5; clone_size: .; d_call: .; j_call: TRBJ2-7; cdr3_aa: CASSYSILGITYEQYF; cdr3_nt: TGTGCCAGCAGTTACTCGATTCTTGGCATTACCTACGAGCAGTACTTC
v_call: TRBV5-1; clone_size: few; d_call: .; j_call: TRBJ1-1; cdr3_aa: CASSLDREGTEAFF; cdr3_nt: TGCGCCAGCAGCTTGGACAGGGAGGGCACTGAAGCTTTCTTT
v_call: TRBV6-1; clone_size: few; d_call: .; j_call: TRBJ1-2; cdr3_aa: CASSPGIWYGYTF; cdr3_nt: TGTGCCAGCAGCCCAGGGATTTGGTATGGCTACACCTTC
v_call: TRBV11-2; clone_size: .; d_call: .; j_call: TRBJ2-5; cdr3_aa: CASSLDRKIAGQNKETQYF; cdr3_nt: TGTGCCAGCAGCTTAGATCGGAAAATAGCGGGACAGAATAAAGAGACCCAGTACTTC
v_call: TRBV9; clone_size: few; d_call: .; j_call: TRBJ2-6; cdr3_aa: CASSVQGAGANVLTF; cdr3_nt: TGTGCCAGCAGCGTTCAGGGAGCTGGGGCCAACGTCCTGACTTTC
v_call: TRBV12-3/TRBV12-4; clone_size: many; d_call: .; j_call: TRBJ1-2; cdr3_aa: CASSLELNYGYTF; cdr3_nt: TGTGCCAGCAGTTTAGAACTAAACTATGGCTACACCTTC
v_call: TRBV7-2; clone_size: many; d_call: .; j_call: TRBJ1-3; cdr3_aa: CASSPQESLSGNTIYF; cdr3_nt: TGTGCCAGCAGCCCACAGGAATCCCTCTCTGGAAACACCATATATTTT
v_call: TRBV30; clone_size: .; d_call: TRBD1; j_call: TRBJ2-5; cdr3_aa: CAWSRTGNGETQYF; cdr3_nt: TGTGCCTGGAGCCGGACAGGGAATGGGGAGACCCAGTACTTC
v_call: TRBV12-3/TRBV12-4; clone_size: many; d_call: TRBD1; j_call: TRBJ1-5; cdr3_aa: CASSFWDWTGGDQPQHF; cdr3_nt: TGTGCCAGCAGTTTTTGGGACTGGACAGGGGGCGATCAGCCCCAGCATTTT